This T cell receptor (beta chain) emerged from a study of breast tumors, draining lymph nodes, adjacent tissues. Findings of the study overall: Tumors had less TCR diversity than lymph nodes, more than nontumor tissue. That most tumor T cells come from lymph nodes remained unproven.

Germline V CDR1 and CDR2: DFQATT, SNEGSKA (reference sequence). This CDR3 region has 16 residues. V lost 5 bases, J lost 8 bases, and 16 bases stayed unmatched. TCRdb independently ran MiXCR on the multiplex PCR reads; one entry per CDR3 protein. The repertoire holds around 300,000 distinct CDR3 sequences, with under 35% as singletons. The lymph nodes were axillary draining lymph nodes from breast cancer patients. A word on this clonotype: The antigen is unknown. This may arise from a read error, as a much more abundant clone is one base away.

Sequencing was performed on axillary lymph node tissue. The chain links TRBV20-1 to TRBJ2-1; 9 bases align to TRBD2. The sequence was collected from a female donor with breast cancer. Some clones in this sample may be carry-over from other donors' samples. This chain's CDR3 is CSAASPGTSFPDEQFF. The CDR3 DNA reads as TGCAGTGCTGCCAGCCCCGGGACTAGCTTCCCCGATGAGCAGTTCTTC.